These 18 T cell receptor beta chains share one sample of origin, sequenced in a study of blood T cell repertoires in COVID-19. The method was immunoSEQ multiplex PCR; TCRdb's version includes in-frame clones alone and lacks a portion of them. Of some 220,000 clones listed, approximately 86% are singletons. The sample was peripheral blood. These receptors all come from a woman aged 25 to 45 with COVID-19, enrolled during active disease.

The DNA of the CDR3 is TGTGCCAGCTCACCTATGACAGGGGTTAATTCACCCCTCCACTTT. It yields the protein CASSPMTGVNSPLHF. The chain combines TRBV18 with TRBJ1-6; 8 positions match TRBD1. V shed 3 bases and J 6 bases; nucleotides not matched to a gene: 4. Germline CDR1 and CDR2: KGHSH and LQKENI. The CDR3 contains 15 residues.

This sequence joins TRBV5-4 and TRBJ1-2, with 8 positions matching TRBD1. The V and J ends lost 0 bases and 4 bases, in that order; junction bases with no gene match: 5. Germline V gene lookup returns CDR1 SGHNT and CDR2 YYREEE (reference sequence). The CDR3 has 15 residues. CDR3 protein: CASSLGTGPSYGYTF. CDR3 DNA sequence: TGTGCCAGCAGCTTGGGGACAGGGCCCTCCTATGGCTACACCTTC.

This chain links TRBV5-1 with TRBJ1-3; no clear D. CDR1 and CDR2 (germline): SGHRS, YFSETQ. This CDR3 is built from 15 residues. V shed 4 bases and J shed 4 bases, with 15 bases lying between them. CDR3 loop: CASSPSAGVGNTIYF. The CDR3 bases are TGCGCCAGCAGCCCTTCTGCAGGCGTCGGAAACACCATATATTTT.

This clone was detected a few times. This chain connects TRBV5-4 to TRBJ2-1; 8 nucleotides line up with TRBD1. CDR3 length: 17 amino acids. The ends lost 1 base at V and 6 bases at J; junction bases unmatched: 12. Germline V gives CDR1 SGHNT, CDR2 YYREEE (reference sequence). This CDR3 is CASSLPDPRTGPNEQFF. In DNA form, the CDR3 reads TGTGCCAGCAGCTTGCCTGACCCCCGGACAGGGCCCAATGAGCAGTTCTTC.

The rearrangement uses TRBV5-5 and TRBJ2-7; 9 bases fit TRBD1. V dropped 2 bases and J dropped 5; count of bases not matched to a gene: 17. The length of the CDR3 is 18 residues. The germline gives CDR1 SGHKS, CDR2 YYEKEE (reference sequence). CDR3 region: CASSFGVGAGTGNHEQYF. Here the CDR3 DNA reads TGTGCCAGCAGCTTTGGAGTAGGGGCCGGGACAGGGAACCACGAGCAGTACTTC.

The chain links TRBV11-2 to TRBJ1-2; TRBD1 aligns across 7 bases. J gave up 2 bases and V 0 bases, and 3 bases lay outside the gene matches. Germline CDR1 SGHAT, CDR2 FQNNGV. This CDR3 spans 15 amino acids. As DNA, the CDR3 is TGTGCCAGCAGCTTAGAAGGACAGGCCAACTATGGCTACACCTTC. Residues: CASSLEGQANYGYTF.

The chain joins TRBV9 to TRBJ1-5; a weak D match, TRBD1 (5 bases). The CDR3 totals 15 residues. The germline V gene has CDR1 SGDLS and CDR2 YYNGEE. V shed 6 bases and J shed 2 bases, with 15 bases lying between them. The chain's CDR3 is CASNPQGLGNQPQHF. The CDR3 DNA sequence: TGTGCCAGCAACCCGCAGGGATTAGGCAATCAGCCCCAGCATTTT. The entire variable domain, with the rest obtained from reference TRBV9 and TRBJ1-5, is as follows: DSGVTQTPKHLITATGQRVTLRCSPRSGDLSVYWYQQSLDQGLQFLIQYYNGEERAKGNILERFSAQQFPDLHSELNLSSLELGDSALYFCASNPQGLGNQPQHFGDGTRLSIL.

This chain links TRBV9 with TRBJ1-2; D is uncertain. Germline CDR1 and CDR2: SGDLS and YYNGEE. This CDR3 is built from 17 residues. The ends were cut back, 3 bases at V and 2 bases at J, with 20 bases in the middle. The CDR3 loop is CASSAGPSSGKNYGYTF. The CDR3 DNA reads TGTGCCAGCAGCGCGGGCCCCTCCTCGGGGAAGAACTATGGCTACACCTTC.

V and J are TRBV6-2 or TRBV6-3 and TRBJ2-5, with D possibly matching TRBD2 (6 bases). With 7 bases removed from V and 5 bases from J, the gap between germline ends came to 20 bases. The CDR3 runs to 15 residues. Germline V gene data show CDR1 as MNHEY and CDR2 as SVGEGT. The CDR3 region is CASNPWGGEEETQYF. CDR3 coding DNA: TGTGCCAGCAACCCTTGGGGCGGGGAGGAGGAGACCCAGTACTTC.

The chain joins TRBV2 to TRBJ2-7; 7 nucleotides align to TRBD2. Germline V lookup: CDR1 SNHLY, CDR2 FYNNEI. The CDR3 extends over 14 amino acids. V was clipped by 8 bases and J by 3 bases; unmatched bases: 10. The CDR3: CASAWTGGNYEQYF. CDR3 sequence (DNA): TGTGCCAGCGCCTGGACGGGGGGAAACTACGAGCAGTACTTC.

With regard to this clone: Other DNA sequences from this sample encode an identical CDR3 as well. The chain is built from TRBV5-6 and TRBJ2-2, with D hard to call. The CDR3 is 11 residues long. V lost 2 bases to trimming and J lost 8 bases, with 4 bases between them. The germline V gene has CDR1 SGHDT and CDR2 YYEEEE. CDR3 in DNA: TGTGCCAGCAGCTTACAGGGGGAGCTGTTTTTT. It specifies CASSLQGELFF.

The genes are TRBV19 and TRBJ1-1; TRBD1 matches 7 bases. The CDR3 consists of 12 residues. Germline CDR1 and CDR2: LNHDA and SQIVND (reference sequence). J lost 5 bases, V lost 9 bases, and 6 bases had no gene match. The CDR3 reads CASFRGYTEAFF. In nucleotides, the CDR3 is TGTGCCAGCTTCAGGGGGTATACTGAAGCTTTCTTT.

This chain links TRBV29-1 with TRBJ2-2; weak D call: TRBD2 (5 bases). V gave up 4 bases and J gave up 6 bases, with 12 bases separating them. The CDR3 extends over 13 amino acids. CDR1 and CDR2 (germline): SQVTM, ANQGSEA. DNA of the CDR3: TGCAGCGTTGTTCAGGCGGGTTCCGGGGAGCTGTTTTTT. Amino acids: CSVVQAGSGELFF.

The DNA for the CDR3 is TGTGCCAGCAGCCCGACTTTGGGCAGGGGGGAAGAGACCCAGTACTTC. It encodes CASSPTLGRGEETQYF. The rearrangement uses TRBV7-9 and TRBJ2-5, with D possibly TRBD1 on 7 matching bases. In germline, CDR1 is SEHNR, CDR2 FQNEAQ (reference sequence). V gave up 5 bases and J gave up 3 bases, with 19 bases separating them. The CDR3 extends over 16 amino acids.

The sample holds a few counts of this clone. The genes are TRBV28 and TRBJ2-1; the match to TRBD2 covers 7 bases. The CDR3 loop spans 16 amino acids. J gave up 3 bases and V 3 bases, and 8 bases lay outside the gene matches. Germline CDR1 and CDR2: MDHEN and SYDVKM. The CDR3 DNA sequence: TGTGCCAGCAGTTTTCCCGGGACTACATACTACAATGAGCAGTTCTTC. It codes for CASSFPGTTYYNEQFF. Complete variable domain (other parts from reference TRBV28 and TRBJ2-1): DVKVTQSSRYLVKRTGEKVFLECVQDMDHENMFWYRQDPGLGLRLIYFSYDVKMKEKGDIPEGYSVSREKKERFSLILESASTNQTSMYLCASSFPGTTYYNEQFFGPGTRLTVL.

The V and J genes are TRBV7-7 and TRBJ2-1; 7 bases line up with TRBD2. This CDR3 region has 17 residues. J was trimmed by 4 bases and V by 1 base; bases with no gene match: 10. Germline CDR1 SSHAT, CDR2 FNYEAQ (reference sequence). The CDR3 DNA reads TGTGCCAGCAGCTTAGATCGCGGGAGACGGGGTTACAATGAGCAGTTCTTC. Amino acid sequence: CASSLDRGRRGYNEQFF.

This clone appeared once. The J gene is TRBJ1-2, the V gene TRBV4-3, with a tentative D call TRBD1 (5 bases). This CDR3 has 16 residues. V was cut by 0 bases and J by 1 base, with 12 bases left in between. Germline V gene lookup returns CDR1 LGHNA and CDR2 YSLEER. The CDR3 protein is CASSQEIRQLNYGYTF. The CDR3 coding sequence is TGCGCCAGCAGCCAAGAAATCCGACAGCTTAACTATGGCTACACCTTC.

The CDR3 DNA sequence: TGTGCCATCAGTGAGTCTGGAGGGGCAGATACGCAGTATTTT. Translation: CAISESGGADTQYF. The chain joins TRBV10-3 to TRBJ2-3, with D possibly TRBD2 on 6 matching bases. Trimming removed 0 bases from V and 4 bases from J, with 8 bases in between. Germline CDR1 is ENHRY and CDR2 is SYGVKD. The CDR3 length is 14 residues.